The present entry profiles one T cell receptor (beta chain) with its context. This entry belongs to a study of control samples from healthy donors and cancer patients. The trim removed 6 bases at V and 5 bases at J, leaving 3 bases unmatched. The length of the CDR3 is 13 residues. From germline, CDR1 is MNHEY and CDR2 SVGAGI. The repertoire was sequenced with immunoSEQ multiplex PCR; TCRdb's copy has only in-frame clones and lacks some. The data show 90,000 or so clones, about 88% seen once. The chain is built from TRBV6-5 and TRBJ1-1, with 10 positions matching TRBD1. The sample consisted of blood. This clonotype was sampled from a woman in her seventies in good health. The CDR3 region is CASRRGQGTEAFF. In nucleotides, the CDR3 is TGTGCCAGCAGACGGGGACAGGGGACTGAAGCTTTCTTT.